This is a list of T cell receptor beta chains from one sample in a study of cytomegalovirus exposure and HLA in healthy donors. Data came from immunoSEQ multiplex PCR; TCRdb stores just in-frame clones and leaves some out. This sample carries approximately 97,000 clones, approximately 71% of them seen once, and the ten largest clones take around a tenth. The sequenced sample consisted of PBMCs. Receptors originate from a male donor in good health and CMV-seropositive. Each CDR3 is given with its conserved first and last residue. The D gene is left open where the match is weak. Rows may omit the clone size; those that give it use once, few, many or a size class.

v_gene	d_gene	abundance	j_gene	CDR3aa	CDR3nt
TRBV5-5	TRBD1	.	TRBJ2-7	CASSSPGGLGYEQYF	TGTGCCAGCAGCTCTCCAGGGGGATTAGGGTACGAGCAGTACTTC
TRBV28	TRBD2	.	TRBJ2-7	CASVTSGGDEQYF	TGTGCCAGCGTGACTAGCGGGGGGGACGAGCAGTACTTC
TRBV18	.	few	TRBJ2-4	CASSPSSPLGKNIQYF	TGTGCCAGCTCACCATCCAGTCCTCTAGGCAAAAACATTCAGTACTTC
TRBV5-6	.	.	TRBJ2-7	CASSLGGGVTEQYF	TGTGCCAGCAGCTTGGGAGGGGGGGTCACCGAGCAGTACTTC
TRBV7-9	TRBD2	.	TRBJ2-1	CASSLSGLSYNEQFF	TGTGCCAGCAGCTTATCGGGACTATCATACAATGAGCAGTTCTTC
TRBV6-1	TRBD2	.	TRBJ2-3	CASGGLAGGPDTQYF	TGTGCCAGCGGGGGCCTAGCGGGAGGTCCCGATACGCAGTATTTT
TRBV11-2	TRBD2	once	TRBJ2-7	CASSLGGGVEQYF	TGTGCCAGCAGCTTAGGTGGGGGGGTCGAGCAGTACTTC
TRBV10-3	TRBD2	.	TRBJ2-6	CAISDLAGGPSGANVLTF	TGTGCCATCAGTGACCTAGCGGGAGGTCCTTCTGGGGCCAACGTCCTGACTTTC
TRBV19	TRBD2	.	TRBJ2-2	CASRATSGEPTGELFF	TGTGCCAGTAGGGCGACTAGCGGGGAGCCCACCGGGGAGCTGTTTTTT
TRBV4-1	TRBD2	.	TRBJ2-4	CASSQESPLGLAGGSAKNSQYF	TGCGCCAGCAGCCAAGAATCTCCACTCGGACTAGCGGGAGGGTCAGCCAAAAACAGTCAGTACTTC
TRBV28	.	.	TRBJ1-1	CASSRSYRLAFF	TGTGCCAGCAGTCGGTCATACCGTTTGGCTTTCTTT
TRBV9	TRBD2	.	TRBJ2-3	CASSALLAGGADTQYF	TGTGCCAGCAGCGCTCTCCTAGCGGGAGGGGCGGATACGCAGTATTTT
TRBV19	TRBD1	few	TRBJ2-2	CASSTSPGQGAGTGELFF	TGTGCCAGTAGTACTTCCCCGGGACAGGGGGCCGGCACCGGGGAGCTGTTTTTT
TRBV14	TRBD2	.	TRBJ2-3	CASSQDLAGGSADTQYF	TGTGCCAGCAGCCAAGATCTAGCGGGAGGTTCGGCAGATACGCAGTATTTT
TRBV4-1	TRBD2	.	TRBJ2-1	CASSHLLAGRRYNEQFF	TGCGCCAGCAGCCACTTGTTAGCGGGACGACGCTACAATGAGCAGTTCTTC
TRBV6-5	TRBD1	few	TRBJ2-5	CASSYNRGRAETQYF	TGTGCCAGCAGTTACAATAGGGGGCGCGCGGAGACCCAGTACTTC
TRBV2	TRBD2	.	TRBJ2-1	CASSSPGLAVHNEQFF	TGTGCCAGCAGTTCTCCGGGACTAGCGGTACACAATGAGCAGTTCTTC
TRBV4-3	TRBD1	.	TRBJ2-4	CASSQDLQGVDIQYF	TGCGCCAGCAGCCAAGATCTACAGGGGGTCGACATTCAGTACTTC
TRBV5-1	.	.	TRBJ1-1	CASSLVPSGANTEAFF	TGCGCCAGCAGCTTGGTCCCGTCAGGGGCGAACACTGAAGCTTTCTTT
TRBV12-5	TRBD1	.	TRBJ2-1	CASGTGDWTGGTEQFF	TGTGCTAGTGGTACAGGGGACTGGACAGGGGGCACCGAGCAGTTCTTC
TRBV19	.	.	TRBJ1-1	CASSIGGRMNTEAFF	TGCGCCAGTAGTATTGGCGGAAGAATGAACACTGAAGCTTTCTTT
TRBV19	.	once	TRBJ1-5	CASSITGTPDQPQHF	TGTGCCAGTAGTATCACTGGGACACCAGATCAGCCCCAGCATTTT
TRBV5-1	.	few	TRBJ2-1	CASSGGTEGGEQFF	TGCGCCAGCAGCGGGGGGACAGAAGGGGGTGAGCAGTTCTTC
TRBV27	.	.	TRBJ2-3	CASSTNRRSTQYF	TGTGCCAGCAGTACCAACAGGCGAAGTACGCAGTATTTT
TRBV7-3	.	.	TRBJ1-5	CASSLINSTGRNQPQHF	TGTGCCAGCAGCTTAATTAATAGCACAGGGCGCAATCAGCCCCAGCATTTT
TRBV5-4	TRBD2	.	TRBJ2-5	CASSLGLAGGAETQYF	TGTGCCAGCAGCTTGGGACTAGCGGGAGGGGCAGAGACCCAGTACTTC
TRBV2	.	once	TRBJ1-5	CASSGHVGFGILKHF	.
TRBV11-1	TRBD1	once	TRBJ2-5	CASSLSTGGIQETQYF	TGTGCCAGCAGCTTAAGCACAGGGGGAATACAAGAGACCCAGTACTTC
TRBV5-4	TRBD2	.	TRBJ2-5	CASSLWSSGQETQYF	TGTGCCAGCAGCTTGTGGTCTAGCGGACAAGAGACCCAGTACTTC
TRBV29-1	TRBD1	few	TRBJ1-2	CSVERTGTGYTF	TGCAGCGTTGAGCGGACAGGGACGGGCTACACCTTC
TRBV29-1	.	.	TRBJ1-1	CSVVGAGGTEAFF	TGCAGCGTTGTAGGAGCTGGCGGCACTGAAGCTTTCTTT
TRBV7-2	TRBD1	.	TRBJ1-2	CASSLDRVSGYTF	TGTGCCAGCAGCCTAGACAGGGTGTCTGGCTACACCTTC
TRBV28	TRBD1	.	TRBJ2-7	CASSGGQGDYEQYF	TGTGCCAGCAGTGGGGGACAGGGAGACTACGAGCAGTACTTC
TRBV27	TRBD1	.	TRBJ2-1	CASSLSAGTGFRDEQFF	TGTGCCAGCAGTTTATCGGCGGGGACAGGGTTTAGGGATGAGCAGTTCTTC
TRBV29-1	.	.	TRBJ2-1	CSGGGGGSYNEQFF	TGCAGCGGGGGAGGTGGAGGCTCCTACAATGAGCAGTTCTTC
TRBV19	.	.	TRBJ2-3	CACGPGYF	TGTGCCTGTGGCCCGGGGTATTTT
TRBV30	.	.	TRBJ2-7	CAWSPLLSAGLSYEQYF	TGTGCCTGGAGCCCCCTCCTTTCGGCGGGCCTCTCCTACGAGCAGTACTTC
TRBV15	.	.	TRBJ2-7	CATSRGQGNEQYF	TGTGCCACCAGCAGAGGGCAGGGAAACGAGCAGTACTTC
TRBV6-5	TRBD2	.	TRBJ2-7	CASRGLAGGAHEQYF	TGTGCCAGCAGAGGACTAGCGGGAGGGGCCCACGAGCAGTACTTC
TRBV9	TRBD1	.	TRBJ2-2	CASSVGQGDTGELFF	TGTGCCAGCAGCGTAGGACAGGGTGACACCGGGGAGCTGTTTTTT
TRBV10-3	TRBD1	.	TRBJ2-7	CAISGQGRSYEQYF	TGTGCCATCAGCGGACAGGGAAGGTCCTACGAGCAGTACTTC
TRBV5-1	.	.	TRBJ2-7	CASSYAGAYEQYF	TGCGCCAGCAGCTACGCAGGGGCATACGAGCAGTACTTC
TRBV7-9	.	few	TRBJ2-1	CASSPVAARGEQFF	TGTGCCAGCAGCCCCGTGGCGGCACGGGGTGAGCAGTTCTTC
TRBV9	.	.	TRBJ1-5	CASSSSGSPNQPQHF	TGTGCCAGCTCCTCTTCGGGAAGCCCCAATCAGCCCCAGCATTTT
TRBV27	TRBD2	.	TRBJ2-1	CASSPGLFYNEQFF	TGTGCCAGCAGCCCGGGACTATTCTACAATGAGCAGTTCTTC
TRBV5-1	.	.	TRBJ2-1	CASSFGGGIYNEQFF	TGCGCCAGCAGCTTTGGAGGGGGCATCTACAATGAGCAGTTCTTC
TRBV28	TRBD2	.	TRBJ2-1	CASSPHGGGVDNEQFF	TGTGCCAGCAGTCCCCACGGGGGAGGGGTGGACAATGAGCAGTTCTTC
TRBV7-2	.	.	TRBJ2-1	CASSLVDSNEQFF	TGTGCCAGCAGCTTAGTAGATTCCAATGAGCAGTTCTTC
TRBV7-9	TRBD1	.	TRBJ2-7	CASSFVTGDFTYEQYF	TGTGCCAGCAGCTTCGTTACAGGGGATTTTACCTACGAGCAGTACTTC
TRBV5-6	.	.	TRBJ2-3	CASSFQQVDTQYF	TGTGCCAGCAGCTTCCAGCAGGTAGATACGCAGTATTTT
TRBV10-3	.	few	TRBJ1-4	CAISESREEKLFF	TGTGCCATCAGTGAGTCGAGGGAAGAAAAACTGTTTTTT
TRBV7-2	TRBD1	.	TRBJ2-5	CASSQTGYQETQYF	TGTGCCAGCAGCCAGACAGGGTATCAAGAGACCCAGTACTTC